This TCR beta chain was recorded in a study of identical twins. Study-wide points: Interpretation of the results relied on cross-sectional statistical analysis and not on following the same donors. Weaker excess twin sharing was seen among beta out-of-frame sequences.

V lost 5 bases to trimming and J lost 5 bases, with 16 bases between them. Germline values: CDR1 SGHTA, CDR2 FQGNSA. The CDR3 spans 14 residues. This clonotype showed up just once. Its antigen is still unknown. Unique molecular identifiers were in the cDNA, with template-switch universal primer binding. Using its own MiXCR run on the 5' RACE reads, TCRdb lists one record per CDR3 protein. The table has 350,000 to 500,000 distinct CDR3 sequences, approximately 17% seen once. The sequenced sample consisted of naive T cells sorted from blood. The receptor was derived from a man over 45 in good health. The V gene is TRBV7-2, the J gene TRBJ2-7; TRBD1 or TRBD2 may be the D gene (5 bases each). The CDR3: CASSPYRGAHEQYF. CDR3 coding DNA: TGTGCCAGCAGCCCGTATAGAGGGGCCCACGAGCAGTACTTC.